This section outlines one TCR beta chain sequence together with its context. Its antigen is unidentified. Germline lookup yields CDR1 MNHEY and CDR2 SVGEGT. The CDR3 length is 13 residues. V gave up 3 bases and J gave up 9 bases; unmatched junction bases: 7. This specimen belongs to a study of neurological immune-mediated disorders. Specified time point: longitudinal time-point 2. The starting material, 2 million PBMCs stored at -80 C, gave rise to the unsorted libraries. General study points: It was HTLV-1-associated myelopathy that showed the most TCR clonal expansion, while multiple sclerosis showed the least, falling below healthy controls. No CDR3 amino acid sequences were shared by expanded clones across subjects, suggesting private repertoires in all groups.

The method for making cDNA was 5'RACE, and it used 10-nucleotide random UMIs. TCRdb reprocessed the 5' RACE reads via MiXCR and lists one record per CDR3 protein. The sample includes tens of thousands of distinct CDR3 sequences, roughly 13% of them seen just once. The source of this sequence is a female donor with HTLV-1-associated myelopathy (HAM/TSP). Sequencing was carried out using PBMCs. The J gene is TRBJ2-7, the V gene TRBV6-2 or TRBV6-3; 8 nucleotides match TRBD2. Here the CDR3 reads CASSYSGAQVQYF. DNA of the CDR3: TGTGCCAGCAGTTATAGCGGGGCCCAGGTGCAGTACTTC.